The 32 T cell receptor beta chains given below trace back to one sample, sequenced in a study of T-cell reconstitution after alpha-beta-depleted transplantation in children. Unique molecular identifiers were used in preparing the TCRbeta library. TCRdb re-analysed the PCR reads in MiXCR, keeping a single row per CDR3 protein. The sample shows under 250,000 distinct CDR3 sequences, 20% to 30% of them seen only once. This specimen was PBMCs, mostly from graft donor cells, taken 360 days after TCRalphabeta/CD19-depleted stem cell transplant. The receptors originated from a female patient between 2 and 15 years old who had a stem cell transplant for congenital amegakaryocytic thrombocytopenia, so the T cells may come from the graft donor.

This clonotype has just a few counts. V and J are TRBV20-1 and TRBJ2-4, with a tentative D call TRBD1 (6 bases). Looked up from germline, CDR1 is DFQATT and CDR2 is SNEGSKA (reference sequence). V was trimmed by 0 bases and J by 0 bases, leaving 9 bases between them. This CDR3 contains 15 residues. The chain's CDR3 is CSARELQGAKNIQYF. CDR3 DNA: TGCAGTGCTAGAGAGCTACAGGGAGCCAAAAACATTCAGTACTTC.

V and J are TRBV14 and TRBJ1-6; D might be TRBD1 (6 bases). V gave up 0 bases and J gave up 10 bases, with 13 bases separating them. The CDR3 sequence is 15 residues long. Germline V lookup: CDR1 SGHDN, CDR2 FVKESK. The CDR3 nucleotides are TGTGCCAGCAGCCAAGATTTGGGACACGAGTCACCCCTCCACTTT. It translates to CASSQDLGHESPLHF.

This clonotype turned up a few times. The chain uses TRBV2 and TRBJ1-3; TRBD1 might be the D (6 bases). This CDR3 spans 15 amino acids. The V gene's germline CDR1 is SNHLY and CDR2 FYNNEI. The germline V and J ends were trimmed by 3 bases and 0 bases, with 9 bases remaining between them. CDR3 bases: TGTGCCAGCAGTGATGAGGGGGTCTCTGGAAACACCATATATTTT. It specifies CASSDEGVSGNTIYF.

The chain uses TRBV4-3 and TRBJ2-5, with D uncertain. V gave up 1 base and J gave up 5 bases, with 17 bases separating them. CDR1 is LGHNA and CDR2 is YSLEER in the germline V gene. The CDR3 spans 16 residues. The CDR3 DNA reads as TGCGCCAGCAGCCAAGCGTCAACGAGGTGTGAGGAGACCCAGTACTTC. Protein sequence: CASSQASTRCEETQYF.

V gene TRBV12-3 or TRBV12-4 combines with J gene TRBJ2-7, with D uncertain. Between the trimmed V and J ends, which lost 1 base and 5 bases, there was a span of 9 bases. This CDR3 has 13 residues. The CDR3 nucleotides read TGTGCCAGCAGTTTAGGTACCCCTAACGAGCAGTACTTC. The encoded protein is CASSLGTPNEQYF.

V gene TRBV4-3 combines with J gene TRBJ1-1; D gene uncertain. CDR1 is LGHNA and CDR2 is YSLEER in the germline V gene. Trimming removed 1 base at V and 5 bases at J, with 14 bases between. This CDR3 has 15 residues. CDR3 residues: CASSQAWTLETEAFF. The DNA of the CDR3 is TGCGCCAGCAGCCAAGCTTGGACTCTGGAGACTGAAGCTTTCTTT.

V and J are TRBV6-1 and TRBJ2-3; TRBD2 agrees at 10 bases. This CDR3 spans 17 amino acids. Germline V gives CDR1 MNHNS, CDR2 SASEGT. The J segment lost 2 bases and the V segment lost 6 bases, leaving 11 bases of the junction unmatched. For the CDR3, the DNA is TGTGCCAGCAGGCAGCGGGGGGGGATCTCCGCCACAGATACGCAGTATTTT. Its translation is CASRQRGGISATDTQYF.

A few counts support this clonotype. J is TRBJ2-3 and V is TRBV4-1; D not certain. Germline V gene sequence: CDR1 MGHRA, CDR2 YSYEKL. Trimming cost V 0 bases and J 4 bases, with 5 bases left between them. CDR3 length: 13 amino acids. The CDR3 sequence: CASSQELSDTQYF. The CDR3 DNA follows: TGCGCCAGCAGCCAAGAGTTGTCAGATACGCAGTATTTT.

Comments on this clonotype: Given a much more abundant clone one base away, this may be a read error. Because it lacks the conserved phenylalanine or tryptophan at the end, this CDR3 is likely a read error. It is unclear where the CDR3 begins or ends on the DNA, so no DNA is shown, and the CDR3 is as TCRdb lists it. The V call is TRBV6-1, the J call TRBJ1-2; the DNA was not compared with TRBD1, the D call given in the table. The CDR3 extends over 15 residues, inclusive of both ends. The germline CDR1 and CDR2 sequences are MNHNS and SASEGT. CDR3 amino acids: CASSPEDRGPAGDTY.

The chain is built from TRBV6-1 and TRBJ1-1; the D gene is possibly TRBD1 (5 bases). V was trimmed by 5 bases and J by 3 bases, leaving 19 bases between them. There are 16 residues in the CDR3. Germline V gene sequence: CDR1 MNHNS, CDR2 SASEGT. The CDR3 coding sequence is TGTGCCAGCAGTCCTTTCAAGCTGACAGACTACACTGAAGCTTTCTTT. Translated, it gives CASSPFKLTDYTEAFF.

The rearrangement links TRBV4-2 to TRBJ2-1; 8 nucleotides match TRBD2. V was pared by 3 bases and J by 15 bases, with 16 bases of the junction left unmatched. This CDR3 region has 15 residues. The V gene's germline CDR1 is LGHNA and CDR2 YNFKEQ. CDR3 in amino acids: CASSHPQTGLDGGFF. CDR3 coding DNA: TGTGCCAGCAGCCATCCGCAAACGGGACTAGATGGGGGGTTCTTC.

The chain recombines TRBV10-1 with TRBJ2-5, with 8 bases fitting TRBD2. The CDR3 sequence is 16 residues long. Germline CDR1 is WNHNN and CDR2 is SYGVQD (reference sequence). V gave up 2 bases and J gave up 3 bases; unmatched junction bases: 8. The CDR3 region is CASSEAASGLKETQYF. Here the CDR3 DNA reads TGCGCCAGCAGTGAGGCGGCTAGCGGGTTAAAAGAGACCCAGTACTTC.

The V and J genes are TRBV18 and TRBJ1-2, with a weak D call TRBD1 (5 bases). CDR3 length equals 14 residues. With 5 bases removed from V and 4 bases from J, the gap between germline ends came to 14 bases. Looked up from germline, CDR1 is KGHSH and CDR2 is LQKENI. This chain's CDR3 is CASSRQIDLYGYTF. CDR3 in DNA: TGTGCCAGCTCAAGACAGATTGACCTCTATGGCTACACCTTC.

This clonotype appeared a few times. This chain links TRBV20-1 with TRBJ1-2; 10 nucleotides match TRBD1. CDR1 and CDR2 from the germline V gene are DFQATT and SNEGSKA (reference sequence). The CDR3 consists of 15 residues. With V trimmed by 6 bases and J by 7 bases, 14 bases remained unmatched. CDR3 in amino acids: CSANPRTGGKVGYTF. The DNA for the CDR3 is TGCAGTGCCAACCCTCGGACAGGGGGTAAGGTTGGCTACACCTTC.

To note about this clonotype: Without the conserved terminal phenylalanine or tryptophan, this CDR3 likely stems from a read error. The CDR3 here is CASSLAGGEGSPLHV. The DNA of the CDR3 is TGTGCCAGCAGCTTAGCAGGGGGGGAGGGATCACCCCTCCACGTT. This chain links TRBV7-2 with TRBJ1-6; a possible D gene is TRBD1 (6 bases). Deletions cut 0 bases from V and 10 bases from J, with 13 bases between. The length of the CDR3 is 15 residues. The V gene's germline CDR1 is SGHTA and CDR2 FQGNSA.

CDR3 nucleotide sequence: TGTGCCAGCAGTTTCGATAGGTTTGGAAACACCATATATTTT. Translated, it gives CASSFDRFGNTIYF. The J gene is TRBJ1-3, the V gene TRBV28; D call uncertain. V lost 3 bases to trimming and J lost 3 bases, with 9 bases between them. Germline V gene data show CDR1 as MDHEN and CDR2 as SYDVKM. There are 14 residues in the CDR3.

A few counts support this clonotype. The CDR3 reads CASSPRWTATNEKLFF. CDR3 sequence (DNA): TGTGCCAGCAGCCCAAGATGGACAGCAACTAATGAAAAACTGTTTTTT. V is TRBV12-3 or TRBV12-4 and J is TRBJ1-4; a possible D gene is TRBD1 (6 bases). This CDR3 is 16 amino acids long. Deletions cut 6 bases from V and 0 bases from J, with 14 bases between.

This clonotype was detected only a few times. This sequence joins TRBV20-1 and TRBJ2-3; D gene unclear. The CDR3 contains 12 residues. Germline loops: CDR1 DFQATT, CDR2 SNEGSKA (reference sequence). Between the trimmed V and J ends, which lost 7 bases and 2 bases, there was a span of 10 bases. The CDR3 protein is CSVLRDTDTQYF. CDR3 DNA: TGCAGTGTGTTGCGAGACACAGATACGCAGTATTTT.

The genes are TRBV28 and TRBJ1-5; possibly TRBD1 for D (6 bases). The CDR3 contains 14 residues. V dropped 9 bases and J dropped 6 bases, with 18 bases sitting between them. Per the germline V gene, CDR1 is MDHEN and CDR2 is SYDVKM. The CDR3: CASTVGHLFQPQHF. The CDR3, as DNA: TGTGCCAGTACGGTGGGACATTTGTTTCAGCCCCAGCATTTT.

The chain recombines TRBV29-1 with TRBJ2-2; D perhaps matches TRBD1 (5 bases). The germline CDR1 and CDR2 sequences are SQVTM and ANQGSEA. This CDR3 is built from 15 residues. V lost 1 base and J 2 bases, leaving 11 bases between the germline ends. CDR3: CSVEVEGVNTGELFF. The CDR3 bases are TGCAGCGTTGAAGTGGAAGGGGTTAACACCGGGGAGCTGTTTTTT.

This clonotype came up a few times. V usage is TRBV28 and J usage is TRBJ2-7; 11 bases align to TRBD2. Germline V gene sequence: CDR1 MDHEN, CDR2 SYDVKM. The J segment lost 6 bases and the V segment lost 5 bases, leaving 12 bases of the junction unmatched. The CDR3 contains 16 residues. The CDR3 DNA reads TGTGCCAGCAGTGACAGACTAGCGGGACCATGGAGCGAGCAGTACTTC. This sequence encodes CASSDRLAGPWSEQYF.

This clonotype has just a few counts. The rearrangement links TRBV12-3 or TRBV12-4 to TRBJ2-3; D is unclear. The CDR3 extends over 14 amino acids. Between the trimmed V and J ends, which lost 5 bases and 6 bases, there was a span of 15 bases. CDR3 sequence: CASSLSTPTDTQYF. For the CDR3, the DNA is TGTGCCAGCAGTCTTTCGACCCCAACGGATACGCAGTATTTT.

This chain joins TRBV18 and TRBJ2-5; a possible D gene is TRBD1 (6 bases). The CDR3 extends over 14 amino acids. V lost 3 bases and J 1 base, leaving 9 bases between the germline ends. The germline V gene has CDR1 KGHSH and CDR2 LQKENI. DNA for the CDR3: TGTGCCAGCTCACCCCCGGACAGCCAAGAGACCCAGTACTTC. Protein sequence: CASSPPDSQETQYF.

The rearrangement links TRBV3-1 to TRBJ2-3; TRBD2 agrees at 8 bases. Trimming at V came to 4 bases and at J to 1 base, leaving 10 bases not matched to a gene. The CDR3 totals 17 residues. The germline V gene has CDR1 LGHDT and CDR2 YNNKEL (reference sequence). As DNA, the CDR3 is TGTGCCAGCAGCCCACCGATAGCGGGAAGCGGCACAGATACGCAGTATTTT. This gives the protein CASSPPIAGSGTDTQYF.

This clonotype has just one count. V gene TRBV18 combines with J gene TRBJ2-5, with TRBD2 identical over 8 bases. Per germline, CDR1 KGHSH and CDR2 LQKENI. CDR3 length: 16 amino acids. J lost 4 bases, V lost 5 bases, and 12 bases had no gene match. The CDR3 reads CASSVLAANLRETQYF. In nucleotides, the CDR3 is TGTGCCAGCTCAGTACTAGCGGCTAACTTGAGAGAGACCCAGTACTTC.

This clonotype has more than one count but fewer than ten. In DNA, the CDR3 is TGCAGTGCTATTGGGCCAACCTACAATGAGCAGTTCTTC. Translation gives CSAIGPTYNEQFF. This chain connects TRBV20-1 to TRBJ2-1, with D hard to call. The ends were cut back, 4 bases at V and 2 bases at J, with 9 bases in the middle. This CDR3 region has 13 residues. Germline V gene data show CDR1 as DFQATT and CDR2 as SNEGSKA (reference sequence).

The chain combines TRBV24-1 with TRBJ2-3; D not resolved. Per the germline V gene, CDR1 is KGHDR and CDR2 is SFDVKD. With 5 bases removed from V and 6 bases from J, the gap between germline ends came to 11 bases. The CDR3 consists of 13 residues. CDR3 region: CATSGLGLDTQYF. The CDR3 DNA is TGTGCCACCAGTGGGCTCGGCTTGGATACGCAGTATTTT.

This clonotype was found a few times. The chain employs TRBV28 and TRBJ2-1, with 8 bases lining up with TRBD1. Germline V gene lookup returns CDR1 MDHEN and CDR2 SYDVKM. Germline trimming cut 4 bases from V and 2 bases from J; bases unmatched to any gene: 7. The CDR3 has 16 residues. Here the CDR3 reads CASSSLTGVPYNEQFF. For the CDR3, the DNA is TGTGCCAGCAGTTCCCTGACAGGGGTACCCTACAATGAGCAGTTCTTC.

V usage is TRBV28 and J usage is TRBJ2-3, with 12 positions matching TRBD2. The J segment lost 4 bases and the V segment lost 4 bases, leaving 9 bases of the junction unmatched. Germline-derived CDR1 and CDR2 are MDHEN and SYDVKM. The CDR3 has 17 residues. The CDR3 sequence is CASSSSDRLAGADTQYF. CDR3 sequence (DNA): TGTGCCAGCAGTTCTTCCGACAGACTAGCGGGAGCAGATACGCAGTATTTT.

This clonotype was seen at least ten times. The chain recombines TRBV24-1 with TRBJ1-5; D uncertain. V lost 9 bases and J 9 bases, leaving 14 bases between the germline ends. Germline V gives CDR1 KGHDR, CDR2 SFDVKD. The CDR3 runs to 12 residues. CDR3 sequence: CATGSEVGPQHF. CDR3 nucleotides: TGTGCCACCGGATCAGAGGTAGGGCCCCAGCATTTT.

This clonotype has just one count. The rearrangement links TRBV12-3 or TRBV12-4 to TRBJ2-5; 7 bases agree with TRBD1. J lost 4 bases, V lost 3 bases, and 8 bases had no gene match. This CDR3 has 15 residues. CDR3 region: CASSFEGAVAETQYF. The CDR3, as DNA: TGTGCCAGCAGTTTTGAGGGGGCAGTAGCAGAGACCCAGTACTTC.

The chain has TRBV5-1 and TRBJ2-5, with 8 positions matching TRBD1. The CDR3 has 16 amino acids. Trimming at V came to 7 bases and at J to 5 bases, leaving 16 bases not matched to a gene. Per germline, CDR1 SGHRS and CDR2 YFSETQ. The CDR3 spells CASQAWIDRGRETQYF. In DNA, the CDR3 is TGCGCCAGCCAAGCTTGGATCGACAGGGGCAGGGAGACCCAGTACTTC.